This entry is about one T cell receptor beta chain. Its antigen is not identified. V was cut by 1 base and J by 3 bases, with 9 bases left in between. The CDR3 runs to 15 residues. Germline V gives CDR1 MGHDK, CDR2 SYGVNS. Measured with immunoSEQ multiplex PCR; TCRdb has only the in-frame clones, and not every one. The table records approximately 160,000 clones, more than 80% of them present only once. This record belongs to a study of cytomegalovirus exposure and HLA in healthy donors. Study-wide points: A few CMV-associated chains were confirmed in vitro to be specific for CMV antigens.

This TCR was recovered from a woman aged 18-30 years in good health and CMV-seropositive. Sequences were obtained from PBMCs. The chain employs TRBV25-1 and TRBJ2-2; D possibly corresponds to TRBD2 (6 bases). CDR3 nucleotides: TGTGCCAGCAGTGAATTGGGGGGACACACCGGGGAGCTGTTTTTT. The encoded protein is CASSELGGHTGELFF.